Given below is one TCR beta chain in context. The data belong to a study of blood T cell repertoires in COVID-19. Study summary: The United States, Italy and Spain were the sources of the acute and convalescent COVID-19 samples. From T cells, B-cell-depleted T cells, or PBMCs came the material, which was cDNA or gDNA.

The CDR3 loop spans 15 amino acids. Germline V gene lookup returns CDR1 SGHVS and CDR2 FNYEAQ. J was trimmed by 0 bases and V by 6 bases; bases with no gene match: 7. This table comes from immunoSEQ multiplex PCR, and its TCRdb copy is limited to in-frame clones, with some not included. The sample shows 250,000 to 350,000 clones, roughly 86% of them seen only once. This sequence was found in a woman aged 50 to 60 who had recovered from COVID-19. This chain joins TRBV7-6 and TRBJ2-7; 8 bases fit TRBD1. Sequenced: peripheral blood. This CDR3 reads CASSPQDRDSYEQYF. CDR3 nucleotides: TGTGCCAGCAGTCCTCAGGACAGGGACTCCTACGAGCAGTACTTC.